This entry concerns a single T cell receptor beta chain. Its antigen is unidentified. Together with a sample-barcoded 5' primer, a J-beta primer mix was included in a second PCR lasting about 7 to 12 cycles. One entry per CDR3 protein results from TCRdb running MiXCR on the 5' RACE reads. The sample carries more than 500,000 distinct CDR3 sequences, 25% to 30% recorded once. The data were taken from a study of blood T cells in healthy people across ages. Study results and limitations: Higher naive T cell percentage went strongly together with higher TCR beta diversity.

The length of the CDR3 is 12 residues. Trimming stripped 3 bases from V and 5 bases from J, with 4 bases between. Each donor supplied around 9.6 milliliters of peripheral blood. Specimen: blood. This clonotype originated in a woman in her 70s in good health. The chain is built from TRBV12-3 or TRBV12-4 and TRBJ1-4; no definite D call. CDR3 in amino acids: CASSFENEKLFF. Here the CDR3 DNA reads TGTGCCAGCAGTTTCGAGAATGAAAAACTGTTTTTT.